Described below is a single T cell receptor beta chain sequence and its context. What it binds is not known. Other DNA sequences in the same sample also yield this CDR3. The V gene's germline CDR1 is SGHRS and CDR2 YFSETQ. Trimming left V 0 bases short and J 6 bases short, with 9 bases between. This CDR3 region has 13 residues. The sample is drawn from a study of T cell responses to AZD1222 COVID-19 vaccine. The study's findings and limits: At 160-218 and 743-854, vaccine-associated CD4 TCRs were dominant, and they spanned spike.

Here immunoSEQ multiplex PCR was the method, and the copy in TCRdb shows in-frame clones only, minus some. The sample holds 150,000 to 200,000 clones; 90% are singletons and the top ten take about 1.6%. The clonotype was recovered from an adult in good health. The chain has TRBV5-1 and TRBJ1-2, with TRBD1 as a possible D gene (6 bases). Sequencing used peripheral blood, obtained on day 0 of AZD1222 vaccination. The CDR3 DNA follows: TGCGCCAGCAGCTTGGGCCAGGGGCATGGCTACACCTTC. Its protein is CASSLGQGHGYTF.